Below are 13 T cell receptor beta chains sequenced from a single sample in a study of cytomegalovirus exposure and HLA in healthy donors (dated by TCRdb to 2016 to 2017). Library preparation used the immunoSEQ multiplex PCR assay. For the multiplex PCR, a mixture combining 60 forward primers for TCR Vbeta segments and 13 reverse primers for TCR Jbeta segments was used. TCRdb's version of the immuneACCESS table is confined to in-frame rearrangements and falls short of the full clone set. An unresolved V gene accounts for under half of the shortfall where checked; the remainder is of unknown origin. Present in this sample are tens of thousands of clones, 85% to 90% of which were seen just once. The ten most abundant clones make up 9% to 14% of the sample. Sequencing input: PBMCs. These receptors came from a woman aged 30 to 39 in good health and CMV-seropositive.

The V gene is TRBV5-5, the J gene TRBJ2-5, with D possibly matching TRBD1 (6 bases). Per the germline V gene, CDR1 is SGHKS and CDR2 is YYEKEE (reference sequence). Deletions cut 1 base from V and 5 bases from J, with 12 bases between. This CDR3 is 14 amino acids long. CDR3 bases: TGTGCCAGCAGCTTGCGCCTGAGGGGGGAGACCCAGTACTTC. The encoded protein is CASSLRLRGETQYF.

J is TRBJ2-5 and V is TRBV19; no reliable D call. This CDR3 comprises 13 residues. Germline V lookup: CDR1 LNHDA, CDR2 SQIVND (reference sequence). Between the trimmed V and J ends, which lost 1 base and 3 bases, there was a span of 6 bases. The CDR3 here is CASSIGDKETQYF. CDR3 DNA sequence: TGTGCCAGTAGTATAGGAGATAAAGAGACCCAGTACTTC. Complete variable domain (other parts from reference TRBV19 and TRBJ2-5): DGGITQSPKYLFRKEGQNVTLSCEQNLNHDAMYWYRQDPGQGLRLIYYSQIVNDFQKGDIAEGYSVSREKKESFPLTVTSAQKNPTAFYLCASSIGDKETQYFGPGTRLLVL.

V is TRBV18 and J is TRBJ1-1; D call uncertain. The CDR3 covers 14 residues. Trimming left V 1 base short and J 2 bases short, with 8 bases between. Germline CDR1 KGHSH, CDR2 LQKENI. The CDR3: CASSPQESNTEAFF. The CDR3 DNA reads TGTGCCAGCTCACCACAGGAGTCTAACACTGAAGCTTTCTTT.

The V gene is TRBV28, the J gene TRBJ2-7, with TRBD2 matching over 7 bases. The CDR3 loop spans 15 amino acids. The germline gives CDR1 MDHEN, CDR2 SYDVKM. The V gene end was trimmed by 4 bases and the J gene end by 2 bases; junction bases not matched to a gene: 8. CDR3 amino acids: CASSSPGGPTYEQYF. The CDR3 region has the DNA TGTGCCAGCAGTTCCCCGGGAGGCCCAACCTACGAGCAGTACTTC.

This chain uses TRBV4-2 with TRBJ1-1, with 7 positions matching TRBD1. Germline assignment: CDR1 LGHNA and CDR2 YNFKEQ. Trimming removed 1 base from V and 2 bases from J; junction bases left unmatched: 4. CDR3 length: 15 residues. The CDR3 sequence is CASSQVQGLNTEAFF. DNA of the CDR3: TGTGCCAGCAGCCAAGTACAGGGGTTAAACACTGAAGCTTTCTTT.

This clone has more than one count but fewer than ten. CDR3 amino acids: CASSPQTASGNGYTF. In DNA form, the CDR3 reads TGTGCCAGCAGCCCTCAAACAGCCTCGGGGAATGGCTACACCTTC. The gene calls are TRBV7-2 and TRBJ1-2; D not resolved. The germline CDR1 and CDR2 sequences are SGHTA and FQGNSA. This CDR3 is 15 amino acids long. Trimming removed 5 bases at V and 6 bases at J, with 19 bases between.

The chain has TRBV7-9 and TRBJ2-2, with TRBD2 matching over 7 bases. There are 15 residues in the CDR3. CDR1 and CDR2 from the germline V gene are SEHNR and FQNEAQ (reference sequence). Trimming removed 10 bases from V and 0 bases from J; junction bases left unmatched: 8. The CDR3 region has the DNA TGTGCCACCTTACTAGCGCTGTCGAACACCGGGGAGCTGTTTTTT. It encodes CATLLALSNTGELFF.

This clone has only a few counts. This chain uses TRBV28 with TRBJ2-7; 8 nucleotides line up with TRBD1. The CDR3 length is 15 residues. The V segment lost 6 bases and the J segment 3 bases; nucleotides outside the gene matches: 10. Germline-derived CDR1 and CDR2 are MDHEN and SYDVKM. The CDR3 here is CASRPDRDLLYEQYF. CDR3 bases: TGTGCCAGCAGGCCGGACAGGGACCTACTCTACGAGCAGTACTTC. Variable domain in full (rest from reference TRBV28 and TRBJ2-7): DVKVTQSSRYLVKRTGEKVFLECVQDMDHENMFWYRQDPGLGLRLIYFSYDVKMKEKGDIPEGYSVSREKKERFSLILESASTNQTSMYLCASRPDRDLLYEQYFGPGTRLTVT.

This chain uses TRBV6-4 with TRBJ1-2; D possibly corresponds to TRBD1 (5 bases). The V gene's germline CDR1 is MRHNA and CDR2 SNTAGT. V was pared by 3 bases and J by 7 bases, with 15 bases between. This CDR3 is built from 14 residues. The CDR3 loop is CASSDAGRHSGYTF. The CDR3 bases are TGTGCCAGCAGTGATGCAGGGCGCCATAGTGGCTACACCTTC.

In its sample, this clone was seen once. The chain carries TRBV5-6 and TRBJ2-1; D remains unclear. The CDR3 consists of 11 residues. Germline loops: CDR1 SGHDT, CDR2 YYEEEE. V gave up 4 bases and J gave up 8 bases, with 7 bases separating them. The CDR3 sequence is CASSVSDEQFF. CDR3 DNA sequence: TGTGCCAGCAGCGTGTCCGATGAGCAGTTCTTC.

This chain's CDR3 is CASSQGLAGVITGELFF. CDR3 bases: TGTGCCAGCAGCCAAGGACTAGCGGGAGTCATCACCGGGGAGCTGTTTTTT. V is TRBV4-2 and J is TRBJ2-2; 12 bases are a match to TRBD2. CDR1 is LGHNA, CDR2 YNFKEQ, per germline. V was pared by 1 base and J by 4 bases, with 4 bases of the junction left unmatched. The length of the CDR3 is 17 residues.

The J gene is TRBJ1-4, the V gene TRBV5-1; 7 nucleotides align to TRBD1. This CDR3 has 14 amino acids. Per germline, CDR1 SGHRS and CDR2 YFSETQ. V was clipped by 7 bases and J by 5 bases; unmatched bases: 8. The CDR3 nucleotides are TGCGCCAGCTCGACAGGGCATCCCAATGAAAAACTGTTTTTT. Amino acid sequence: CASSTGHPNEKLFF. The whole variable domain, remainder taken from reference TRBV5-1 and TRBJ1-4, is KAGVTQTPRYLIKTRGQQVTLSCSPISGHRSVSWYQQTPGQGLQFLFEYFSETQRNKGNFPGRFSGRQFSNSRSEMNVSTLELGDSALYLCASSTGHPNEKLFFGSGTQLSVL.

This clone was seen once. The chain uses TRBV7-8 and TRBJ2-7, with 11 nucleotides matching TRBD1. The CDR3 is 16 amino acids. Looked up from germline, CDR1 is SGHVS and CDR2 is FQNEAQ. V trimming: 4 bases; J trimming: 1 base; junction bases outside the gene matches: 6. The CDR3 protein is CASSSTGTGGSYEQYF. DNA for the CDR3: TGTGCCAGCAGCTCCACCGGGACAGGGGGATCCTACGAGCAGTACTTC.